This T cell receptor (beta chain) is drawn from a study of breast tumors, draining lymph nodes, adjacent tissues. The table lists this clonotype with many counts. Unmatched junction bases numbered 4, after V lost 5 bases and J lost 9 bases. The CDR3 is made up of 12 amino acids. The germline CDR1 and CDR2 sequences are LNHDA and SQIVND (reference sequence). The lymph nodes were axillary draining lymph nodes from breast cancer patients. A single record per CDR3 protein comes from TCRdb applying MiXCR to the multiplex PCR reads. The sample lists some 150,000 distinct CDR3 sequences, 33% occurring once. This clonotype was obtained from a female donor with breast cancer. Some clones in this sample may be carry-over from other donors' samples. V gene TRBV19 combines with J gene TRBJ2-1; 7 nucleotides agree with TRBD2. Source material: axillary lymph node tissue. The DNA for the CDR3 is TGTGCCAGTAGTTACGGCGGGAGTGAGCAGTTCTTC. As protein: CASSYGGSEQFF.